This record looks at one T cell receptor beta chain sequence and its context. This specimen comes from a study of control samples from healthy donors and cancer patients. The ends lost 3 bases at V and 2 bases at J; junction bases unmatched: 4. The CDR3 is 15 residues long. Per the germline V gene, CDR1 is MNHNS and CDR2 is SASEGT. The protocol was immunoSEQ multiplex PCR, while the TCRdb copy is restricted to in-frame clones and leaves out a portion. The table includes over 90,000 clones, 75% to 90% detected once. This sequence joins TRBV6-1 and TRBJ1-5; 7 bases are shared with TRBD1. Sequences were obtained from PBMCs. This clonotype was sampled from a man in his sixties with lung cancer. The CDR3 DNA sequence: TGTGCCAGCAGTGATAGGCAGGGGGGCAATCAGCCCCAGCATTTT. It yields the protein CASSDRQGGNQPQHF.